This TCR beta chain originates from a study of T-cell reconstitution after alpha-beta-depleted transplantation in children. Findings and caveats of the study: From newly produced T cells came most of the T-cell counts and diversity one year after transplant. As was reported, about two months after transplant, alpha-beta T cells came from several hundred expanded graft clones.

Preparation of the TCRbeta library was carried out with unique molecular identifiers. Each CDR3 protein gets one entry after TCRdb re-called the PCR reads with MiXCR. The sample lists approximately 210,000 distinct CDR3 sequences; around a sixth were seen once. Trimming removed 8 bases from V and 5 bases from J; junction bases left unmatched: 12. The length of the CDR3 is 15 residues. Germline V lookup: CDR1 MNHNS, CDR2 SASEGT. This clonotype was detected only a few times. The antigen is not known. This sequence originates from a male patient between 2 and 15 years old who had a stem cell transplant for acute lymphoblastic leukemia, so the T cells may come from the graft donor. The chain carries TRBV6-1 and TRBJ2-5, with TRBD2 identical over 9 bases. The starting material was PBMCs, mostly from graft donor cells, obtained 360 days after TCRalphabeta/CD19-depleted stem cell transplant. CDR3 amino acids: CASGGSGGSLETQYF. CDR3 coding DNA: TGTGCCAGCGGTGGTAGCGGGGGAAGTCTGGAGACCCAGTACTTC.